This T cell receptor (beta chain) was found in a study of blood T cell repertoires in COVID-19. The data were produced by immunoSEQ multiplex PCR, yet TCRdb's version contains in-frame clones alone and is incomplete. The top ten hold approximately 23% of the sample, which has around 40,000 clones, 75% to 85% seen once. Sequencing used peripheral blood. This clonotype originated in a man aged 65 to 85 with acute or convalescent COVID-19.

CDR3 bases: TGTGCCAGCAGTTTAACCCAACAACCGACCGGGGAGCTGTTTTTT. Its protein product is CASSLTQQPTGELFF. The chain joins TRBV27 to TRBJ2-2; D is undetermined. Germline V gene data show CDR1 as MNHEY and CDR2 as SMNVEV (reference sequence). V was shortened by 2 bases and J by 5 bases, with 12 bases between the two germline ends. The CDR3 consists of 15 residues.